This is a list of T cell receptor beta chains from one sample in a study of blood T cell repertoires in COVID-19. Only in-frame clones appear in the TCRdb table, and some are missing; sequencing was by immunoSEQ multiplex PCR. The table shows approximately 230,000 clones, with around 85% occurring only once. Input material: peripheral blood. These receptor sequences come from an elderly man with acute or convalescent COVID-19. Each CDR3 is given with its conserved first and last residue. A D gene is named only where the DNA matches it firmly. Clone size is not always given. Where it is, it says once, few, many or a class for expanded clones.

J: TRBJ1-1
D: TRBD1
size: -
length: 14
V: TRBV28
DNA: TGTGCCAGCACCCTGGACAGGGTGAACACTGAAGCTTTCTTT
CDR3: CASTLDRVNTEAFF

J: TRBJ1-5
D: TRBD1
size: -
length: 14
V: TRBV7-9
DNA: TGTGCCAGCAGCTCGAGCGACAGGGTTCAGCCCCAGCATTTT
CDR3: CASSSSDRVQPQHF

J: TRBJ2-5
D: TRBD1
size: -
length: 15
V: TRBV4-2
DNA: TGTGCCAGCAGCCAGGTTGCAGGGGGCAGGGAGACCCAGTACTTC
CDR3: CASSQVAGGRETQYF

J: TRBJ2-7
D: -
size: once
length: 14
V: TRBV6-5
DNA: TGTGCCTCTCGGGTTACCGATACGTCCTACGAGCAGTACTTC
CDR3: CASRVTDTSYEQYF

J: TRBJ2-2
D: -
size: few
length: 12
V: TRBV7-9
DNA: TGTGCCAGCAGCTTTGAGACCGGGGAGCTGTTTTTT
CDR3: CASSFETGELFF

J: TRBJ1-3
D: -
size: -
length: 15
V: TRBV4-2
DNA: TGTGCCAGCAGCCACGGGGGGCCCTCTGGAAACACCATATATTTT
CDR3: CASSHGGPSGNTIYF

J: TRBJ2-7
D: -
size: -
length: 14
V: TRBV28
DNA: TGTGCCAGCAGCCTTGGTAGTGGGGCACACGAGCAGTACTTC
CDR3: CASSLGSGAHEQYF

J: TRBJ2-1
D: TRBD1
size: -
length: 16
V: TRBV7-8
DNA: TGTGCCAGCAGCACCGGACAGGGACGGCCCTACAATGAGCAGTTCTTC
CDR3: CASSTGQGRPYNEQFF

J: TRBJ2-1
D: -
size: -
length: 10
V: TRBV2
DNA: TGTGCCAGCCGGGGTAATGAGCAGTTCTTC
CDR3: CASRGNEQFF

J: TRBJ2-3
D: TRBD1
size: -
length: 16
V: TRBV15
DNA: TGTGCCACCAGCAGAGGCGGACAGGGGTATACAGATACGCAGTATTTT
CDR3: CATSRGGQGYTDTQYF

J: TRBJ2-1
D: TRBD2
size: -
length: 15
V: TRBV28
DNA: TGTGCCAGCAGTCCCCAGCGGGGGAGTCGCAATGAGCAGTTCTTC
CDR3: CASSPQRGSRNEQFF

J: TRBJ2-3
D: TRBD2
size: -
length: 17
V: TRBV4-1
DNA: TGCGCCAGCAGCCAAGATGTTCGCGGGGGAATATCAGATACGCAGTATTTT
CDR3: CASSQDVRGGISDTQYF

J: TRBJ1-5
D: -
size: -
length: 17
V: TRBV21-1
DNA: TGTGCCAGCAGCCCCCGGGGACAGGGGATCTCTAGGCAGCCCCAGCATTTT
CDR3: CASSPRGQGISRQPQHF

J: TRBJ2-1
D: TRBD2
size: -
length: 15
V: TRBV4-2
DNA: TGTGCCAGCAGCCAAGGACCAGCGGGAGCGGGTGAGCAGTTCTTC
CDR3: CASSQGPAGAGEQFF

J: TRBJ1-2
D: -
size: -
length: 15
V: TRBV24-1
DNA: TGTGCCACCAGTGATTCAGGAGGGACGAACTATGGCTACACCTTC
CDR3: CATSDSGGTNYGYTF

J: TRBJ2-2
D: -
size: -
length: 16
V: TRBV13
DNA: TGTGCCAGCAGCTCGCGAGGACTGGCGAACACCGGGGAGCTGTTTTTT
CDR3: CASSSRGLANTGELFF

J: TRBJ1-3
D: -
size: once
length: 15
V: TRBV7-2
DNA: TGTGCCAGCAGTTCTCCAGGGGCCTCTGGAAACACCATATATTTT
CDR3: CASSSPGASGNTIYF

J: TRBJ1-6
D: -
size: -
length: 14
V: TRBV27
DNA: TGTGCCAGCAGACCCCCGTGGCCAGGCTCACCCCTCCACTTT
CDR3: CASRPPWPGSPLHF

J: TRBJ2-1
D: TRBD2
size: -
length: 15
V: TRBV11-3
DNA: TGTGCCAGCAGCTTAGCGACTAGCGGCCTAAGGGAGCAGTTCTTC
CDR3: CASSLATSGLREQFF

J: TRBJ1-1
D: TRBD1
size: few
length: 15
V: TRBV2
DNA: TGTGCCAGCATGAGGGTCAGGGGGATTAGTACTGAAGCTTTCTTT
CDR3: CASMRVRGISTEAFF

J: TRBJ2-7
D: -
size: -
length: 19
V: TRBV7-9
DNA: TGTGCCAGCAGCTTAGCGCTAGGGCTGGCGAGTCAGGGCTCCTACGAGCAGTACTTC
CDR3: CASSLALGLASQGSYEQYF

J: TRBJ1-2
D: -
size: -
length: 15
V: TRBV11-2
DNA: TGTGCCAGCAGCCCCCTAGCGGCAGGGAACTATGGCTACACCTTC
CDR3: CASSPLAAGNYGYTF

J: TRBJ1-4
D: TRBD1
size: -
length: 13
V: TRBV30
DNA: TGTGCCTGGAGTGCGGGACAGGGGGAAAAACTGTTTTTT
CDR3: CAWSAGQGEKLFF

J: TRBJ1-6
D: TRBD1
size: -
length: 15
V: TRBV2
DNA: TGTGCCAGCAGGGCGGGACAGAGATATAATTCACCCCTCCACTTT
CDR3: CASRAGQRYNSPLHF

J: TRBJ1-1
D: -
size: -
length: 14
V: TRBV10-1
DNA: TGCGCCAGCAGTGAGAGGGGGGGAGCGACTGAAGCTTTCTTT
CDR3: CASSERGGATEAFF

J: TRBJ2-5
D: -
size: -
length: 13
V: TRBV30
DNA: TGTGCCTGGAGTGTAGGGGGAGGGGAGACCCAGTACTTC
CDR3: CAWSVGGGETQYF

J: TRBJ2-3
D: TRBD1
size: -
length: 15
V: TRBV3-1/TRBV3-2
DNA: TGTGCCAGCAGCCCCGGGACAGGGGGGACAGATACGCAGTATTTT
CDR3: CASSPGTGGTDTQYF

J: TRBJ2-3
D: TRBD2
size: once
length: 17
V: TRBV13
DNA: TGTGCCAGCAGCTTACTACACCTGACTAGCGGCACAGATACGCAGTATTTT
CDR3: CASSLLHLTSGTDTQYF

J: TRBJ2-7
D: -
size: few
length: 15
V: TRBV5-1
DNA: TGCGCCAGCAGCTGGTACAGAGGGAGAGTCGGCGAGCAGTACTTC
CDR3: CASSWYRGRVGEQYF

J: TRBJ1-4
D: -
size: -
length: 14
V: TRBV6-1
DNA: TGTGCCAGCAGTGAAGATATAACATATGAAAAACTGTTTTTT
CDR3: CASSEDITYEKLFF

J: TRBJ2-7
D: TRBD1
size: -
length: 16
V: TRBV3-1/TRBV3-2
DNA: TGTGCCAGCAGCCAGACAGGGCAAGGCGGCCGGGGCGAGCAGTACTTC
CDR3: CASSQTGQGGRGEQYF

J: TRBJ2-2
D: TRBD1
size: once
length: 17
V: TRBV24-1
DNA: TGTGCCACCAGTCCCCCTGCAGGCAGGGGGCAAGGCGGGGAGCTGTTTTTT
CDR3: CATSPPAGRGQGGELFF

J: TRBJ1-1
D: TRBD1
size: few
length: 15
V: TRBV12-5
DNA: TGTGCTAGTGGTTTGGTATTCCTCGGACAGGGGAAAGCTTTCTTT
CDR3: CASGLVFLGQGKAFF

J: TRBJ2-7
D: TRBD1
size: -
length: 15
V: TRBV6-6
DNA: TGTGCCAGCAGTCCCAGACAGGGGGCTGCCTACGAGCAGTACTTC
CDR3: CASSPRQGAAYEQYF

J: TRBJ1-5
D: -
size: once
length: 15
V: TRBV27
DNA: TGTGCCAGCAGTGGGGAGGGGTATAGCAATCAGCCCCAGCATTTT
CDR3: CASSGEGYSNQPQHF

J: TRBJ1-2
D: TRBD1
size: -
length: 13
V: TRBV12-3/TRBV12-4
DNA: TGTGCCAGCAGTTCGGACAGGGAGGATGGCTACACCTTC
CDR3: CASSSDREDGYTF

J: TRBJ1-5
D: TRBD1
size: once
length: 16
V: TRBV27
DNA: TGTGCCAGCAGTCAAACAGGGGGAGTTAGCAATCAGCCCCAGCATTTT
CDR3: CASSQTGGVSNQPQHF

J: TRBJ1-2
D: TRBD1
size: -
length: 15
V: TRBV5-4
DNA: TGTGCCAGCAACCCGAACCAGGGGGTTAACTATGGCTACACCTTC
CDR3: CASNPNQGVNYGYTF

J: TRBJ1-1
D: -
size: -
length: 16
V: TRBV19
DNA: TGTGCCAGTAGTAATGCCCAGTTCAGGGTGAACACTGAAGCTTTCTTT
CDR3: CASSNAQFRVNTEAFF

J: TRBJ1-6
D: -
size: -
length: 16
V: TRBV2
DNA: TGTGCCAGCAGTGAAGAGCGCATTGCAATAAATTCACCCCTCCACTTT
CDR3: CASSEERIAINSPLHF

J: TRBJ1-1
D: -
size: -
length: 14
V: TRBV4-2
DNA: TGTGCCAGCAGCCAAGAACGACAGAACACTGAAGCTTTCTTT
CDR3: CASSQERQNTEAFF

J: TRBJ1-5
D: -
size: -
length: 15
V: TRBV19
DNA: TGTGCCAGTCGCCCGTCGGGTAAGCCCAAGCAGCCCCAGCATTTT
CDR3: CASRPSGKPKQPQHF

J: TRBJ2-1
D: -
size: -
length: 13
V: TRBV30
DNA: TGTGCCTGGACGCTGACAGACCCCCATGAGCAGTTCTTC
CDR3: CAWTLTDPHEQFF

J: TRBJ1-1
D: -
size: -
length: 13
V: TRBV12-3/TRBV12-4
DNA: TGTGCCTACACCACTGGAGGGTACACTGAAGCTTTCTTT
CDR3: CAYTTGGYTEAFF

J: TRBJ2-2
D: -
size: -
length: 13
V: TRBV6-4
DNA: TGTGCCAGCAGTCCTTCGGGGTCGGGGGAGCTGTTTTTT
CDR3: CASSPSGSGELFF

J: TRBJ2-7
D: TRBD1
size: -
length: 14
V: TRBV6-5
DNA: TGTGCCAGCAGTTCCCGACAGGGTCGGAACGAGCAGTACTTC
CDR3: CASSSRQGRNEQYF

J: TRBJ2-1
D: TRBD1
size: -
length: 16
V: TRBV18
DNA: TGTGCCAGCTCACGAGCACCGGGACAGGGCATTAATGAGCAGTTCTTC
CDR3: CASSRAPGQGINEQFF

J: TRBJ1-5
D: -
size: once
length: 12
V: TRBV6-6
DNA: TGTGCCAGCAGTATAGACGGGCAGCCCCAGCATTTT
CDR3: CASSIDGQPQHF

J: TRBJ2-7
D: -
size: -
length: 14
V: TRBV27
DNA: TGTGCCAGCAGCCACGGAGGGAACAGTTACGAGCAGTACTTC
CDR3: CASSHGGNSYEQYF

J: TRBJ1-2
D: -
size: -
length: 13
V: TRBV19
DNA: TGTGCCAGTAAGTCCGCGGGTAACTATGGCTACACCTTC
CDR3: CASKSAGNYGYTF